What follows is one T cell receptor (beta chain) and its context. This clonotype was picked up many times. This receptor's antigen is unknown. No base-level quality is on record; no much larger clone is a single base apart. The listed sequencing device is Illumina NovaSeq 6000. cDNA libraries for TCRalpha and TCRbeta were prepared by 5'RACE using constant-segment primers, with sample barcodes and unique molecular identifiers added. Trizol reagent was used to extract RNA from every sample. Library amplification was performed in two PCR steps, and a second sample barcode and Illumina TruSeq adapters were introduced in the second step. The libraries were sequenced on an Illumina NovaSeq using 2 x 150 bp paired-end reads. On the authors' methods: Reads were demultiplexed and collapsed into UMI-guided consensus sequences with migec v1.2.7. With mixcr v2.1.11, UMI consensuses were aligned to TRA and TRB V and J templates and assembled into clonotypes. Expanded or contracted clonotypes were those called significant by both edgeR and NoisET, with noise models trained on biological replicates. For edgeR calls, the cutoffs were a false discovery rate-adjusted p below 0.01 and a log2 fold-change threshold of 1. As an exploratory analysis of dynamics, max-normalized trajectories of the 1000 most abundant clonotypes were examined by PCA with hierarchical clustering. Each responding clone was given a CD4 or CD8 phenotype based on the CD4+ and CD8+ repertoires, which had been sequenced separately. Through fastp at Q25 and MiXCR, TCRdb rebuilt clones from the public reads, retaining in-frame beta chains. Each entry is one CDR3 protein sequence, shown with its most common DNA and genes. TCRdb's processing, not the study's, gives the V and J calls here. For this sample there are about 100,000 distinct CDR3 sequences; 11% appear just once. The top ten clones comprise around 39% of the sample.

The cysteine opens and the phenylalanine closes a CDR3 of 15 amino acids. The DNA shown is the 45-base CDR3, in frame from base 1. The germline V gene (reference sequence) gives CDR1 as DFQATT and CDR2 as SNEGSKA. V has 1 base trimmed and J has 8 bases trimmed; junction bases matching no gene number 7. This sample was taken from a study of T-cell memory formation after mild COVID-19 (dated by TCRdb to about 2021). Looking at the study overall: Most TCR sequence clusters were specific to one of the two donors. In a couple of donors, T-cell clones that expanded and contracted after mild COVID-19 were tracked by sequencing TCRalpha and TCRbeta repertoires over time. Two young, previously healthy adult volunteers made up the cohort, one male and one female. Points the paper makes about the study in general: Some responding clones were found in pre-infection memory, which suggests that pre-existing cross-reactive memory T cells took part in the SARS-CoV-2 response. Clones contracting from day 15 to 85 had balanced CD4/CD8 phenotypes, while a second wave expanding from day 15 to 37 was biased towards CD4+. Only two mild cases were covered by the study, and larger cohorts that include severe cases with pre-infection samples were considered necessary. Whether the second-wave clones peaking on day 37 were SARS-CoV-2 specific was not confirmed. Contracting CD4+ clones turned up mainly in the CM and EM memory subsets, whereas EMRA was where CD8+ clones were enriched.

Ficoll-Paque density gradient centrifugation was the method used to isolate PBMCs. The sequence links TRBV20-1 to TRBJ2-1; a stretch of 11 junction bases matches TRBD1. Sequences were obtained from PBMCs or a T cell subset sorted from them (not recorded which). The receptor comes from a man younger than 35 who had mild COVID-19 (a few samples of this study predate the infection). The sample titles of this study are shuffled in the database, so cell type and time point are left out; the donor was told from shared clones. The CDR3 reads CSARALGQGVDEQFF. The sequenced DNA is TGCAGTGCTAGAGCTCTGGGACAGGGGGTCGATGAGCAGTTCTTC.